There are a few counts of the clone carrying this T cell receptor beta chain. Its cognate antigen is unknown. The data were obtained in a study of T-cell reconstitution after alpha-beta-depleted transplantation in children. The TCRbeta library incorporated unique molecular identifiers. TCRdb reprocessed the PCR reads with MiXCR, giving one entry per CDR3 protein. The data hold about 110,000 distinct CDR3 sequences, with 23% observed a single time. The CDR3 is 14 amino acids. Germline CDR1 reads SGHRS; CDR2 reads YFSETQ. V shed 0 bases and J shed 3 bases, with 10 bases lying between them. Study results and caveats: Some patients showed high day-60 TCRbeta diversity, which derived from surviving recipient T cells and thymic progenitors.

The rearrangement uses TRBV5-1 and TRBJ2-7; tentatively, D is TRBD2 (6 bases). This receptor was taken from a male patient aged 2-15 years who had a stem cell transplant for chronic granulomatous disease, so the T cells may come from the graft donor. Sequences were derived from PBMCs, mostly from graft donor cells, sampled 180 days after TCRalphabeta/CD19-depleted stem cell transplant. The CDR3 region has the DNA TGCGCCAGCAGCTTGGGGACTACCCACTACGAGCAGTACTTC. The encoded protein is CASSLGTTHYEQYF.